Listed below are T cell receptor beta chains from one sample, sequenced in a study of human T cells and chemical hapten exposure. MiXCR, applied by TCRdb to the RACE reads, yields one record per CDR3 protein. The table has around 100,000 distinct CDR3 sequences, 11% seen once; the top ten hold more than 2.5%. The sample was whole blood, taken in connection with sensitization to the hapten diphenylcyclopropenone (DPC). These receptors came from a woman aged 60-70 years with alopecia areata. Some clones in this sample may be carry-over from other donors' samples. Each CDR3 is given with its conserved first and last residue. D genes are given only for firm matches. Size is stated for part of the rows, as once, few or many counts, or as a class when the clone is expanded.

many TRBD1 TRBJ1-5 TRBV27 TGTGCCAACCTGTGGGACAGGCGGAGAGGCAATCAGCCCCAGCATTTT CANLWDRRRGNQPQHF
few TRBD2 TRBJ2-7 TRBV5-1 TGCGCCAGCAGCTTGGAGTATAGCGGGGATCCCTACGAGCAGTACTTC CASSLEYSGDPYEQYF
few . TRBJ2-6 TRBV28 TGTGCCAGCAGTGGGCACTCTGGGGCCAACGTCCTGACTTTC CASSGHSGANVLTF
few . TRBJ2-7 TRBV6-5 TGTGCCAGCTATAACGGCGCCTACGAGCAGTACTTC CASYNGAYEQYF
. . TRBJ1-1 TRBV2 TGTGCCAGCACAGGGAACACTGAAGCTTTCTTT CASTGNTEAFF
many . TRBJ1-2 TRBV5-1 TGCGCCAGCAGCTTGGCGGGAGAGTATGGCTACACCTTC CASSLAGEYGYTF
many . TRBJ1-2 TRBV15 TGTGCCACCAGCAGAGGAAGAGGGGGCTATGGCTACACCTTC CATSRGRGGYGYTF
few . TRBJ2-2 TRBV12-3/TRBV12-4 TGTGCCAGCAGTTTGGGGTACACCGGGGAGCTGTTTTTT CASSLGYTGELFF
many . TRBJ1-1 TRBV5-5 TGTGCCAGCAGCTTGCGAGGGCAGGCTCCCCGCGAAGCTTTCTTT CASSLRGQAPREAFF
many . TRBJ2-3 TRBV11-2 TGTGCCAGCAGCTTATTAGCAGGACCTAGCACAGATACGCAGTATTTT CASSLLAGPSTDTQYF
. . TRBJ1-2 TRBV7-9 TGTGCCAGCAGCTTAGATCCCACTAACTATGGCTACACCTTC CASSLDPTNYGYTF
many . TRBJ1-3 TRBV6-6 TGTGCCAGCAGTTACGGCCAAGAGGGGAACACCATATATTTT CASSYGQEGNTIYF
. . TRBJ2-7 TRBV20-1 TGCAGTGCTACTCGCGGTCCGGGTTACTACGAGCAGTACTTC CSATRGPGYYEQYF
many TRBD1 TRBJ1-2 TRBV6-5 TGTGCCAGCCGAGGGGAGACAGGGGGCGGCTACACCTTC CASRGETGGGYTF
many . TRBJ1-4 TRBV5-1 TGCGCCAGCAGCTTAGTCGGTCAGGTTGGGGAAAAACTGTTTTTT CASSLVGQVGEKLFF
few . TRBJ1-4 TRBV5-1 TGCGCCAGCAGCTTTAGTATGACAGCAACTAATGAAAAACTGTTTTTT CASSFSMTATNEKLFF
few . TRBJ2-7 TRBV7-8 TGTGCCAGCAGCTTAGTGTTGCGGGGTGGTGTCAATGACAGGGTCGACGAGCAGTACTTC CASSLVLRGGVNDRVDEQYF
many TRBD1 TRBJ1-3 TRBV5-1 TGCGCCAGCAGCGTGGGACAGGGCGGCTCTGGAAACACCATATATTTT CASSVGQGGSGNTIYF
few . TRBJ1-1 TRBV9 TGTGCCAGCAGCGTAGGGAACGGGGACTCTGAAGCTTTCTTT CASSVGNGDSEAFF
many . TRBJ2-7 TRBV6-5 TGTGCCAGCAGTTCCAGAATGACGGGTTTTGGGTACGAGCAGTACTTC CASSSRMTGFGYEQYF
few . TRBJ2-5 TRBV19 TGTGCCAGTAGTACCAGGACACACCAAGAGACCCAGTACTTC CASSTRTHQETQYF
. . TRBJ1-2 TRBV19 TGTGCCAGTAGTATGCTTTGGGGAGGCCGAGACTATGGCTACACCTTC CASSMLWGGRDYGYTF
many . TRBJ1-3 TRBV5-1 TGCGCCAGCAGCTTGGATGGGGGTGGAAACACCATATATTTT CASSLDGGGNTIYF
. . TRBJ1-1 TRBV28 TGTGCCAGCAGTTTACTTCATCAGGGAGGGACTGAAGCTTTCTTT CASSLLHQGGTEAFF
many . TRBJ1-4 TRBV6-5 TGTGCCAGCAGTTACTCGCCGCGGGGTAATGAAAAACTGTTTTTT CASSYSPRGNEKLFF
few TRBD2 TRBJ2-3 TRBV4-1 TGCGCCAGCAGCCGAGCGGGGAACACAGATACGCAGTATTTT CASSRAGNTDTQYF
. . TRBJ1-2 TRBV19 TGTGCCAGTAGTCCCCCCGTGGCTCACGGCTACACCTTC CASSPPVAHGYTF
many . TRBJ2-2 TRBV12-3/TRBV12-4 TGTGCCAGCAGCCTCAGGGTAGGCGGGGAGCTGTTTTTT CASSLRVGGELFF
many . TRBJ2-1 TRBV6-5 TGTGCCAGCAGTTACCGGGGGCCCGGGCGCAATGAGCAGTTCTTC CASSYRGPGRNEQFF
few . TRBJ2-7 TRBV7-2 TGTGCCAGCAGCTTACAAGTAGTCGACGAGCAGTACTTC CASSLQVVDEQYF
. TRBD1 TRBJ1-1 TRBV12-3/TRBV12-4 TGTGCCAGCAGTTTGGCAGGGGGCACCACTGAAGCTTTCTTT CASSLAGGTTEAFF
few TRBD1 TRBJ2-7 TRBV20-1 TGCAGTGCTACGGACAGGGGGGATGAGCAGTACTTC CSATDRGDEQYF
many . TRBJ1-2 TRBV7-9 TGTGCCAGCAGTTCCTCACGTGTTGGCTACACCTTC CASSSSRVGYTF
. TRBD2 TRBJ2-1 TRBV4-1 TGCGCCAGCAGCCAACCAACGGGAGGGGCGGGGTACAATGAGCAGTTCTTC CASSQPTGGAGYNEQFF
many . TRBJ1-1 TRBV7-9 TGTGCCAGCAGCTTAGGAAGGCCTGAAGCTTTCTTT CASSLGRPEAFF
. TRBD2 TRBJ2-1 TRBV12-3/TRBV12-4 TGTGCCAGCAGTTCCGGGACTAGCGGGGTCAATGAGCAGTTCTTC CASSSGTSGVNEQFF
. TRBD2 TRBJ2-1 TRBV5-4 TGTGCCAGCAGCCATCGGAGGGTGGGACTAGCCGATGAGCAGTTCTTC CASSHRRVGLADEQFF
many TRBD1 TRBJ2-7 TRBV5-1 TGCGCCAGCAGCCCAACGACAGGGGGCAGCTCCTACGAGCAGTACTTC CASSPTTGGSSYEQYF
. . TRBJ2-3 TRBV10-2 TGCGCCAGCAAGGCCAACACAGATACGCAGTATTTT CASKANTDTQYF
many TRBD2 TRBJ2-2 TRBV29-1 TGCAGCTCCTCGACTAGCTCCGGGGAGCTGTTTTTT CSSSTSSGELFF
many TRBD2 TRBJ2-3 TRBV2 TGTGCCAGCAGTGATAGCGGGCTCTTCACAGATACGCAGTATTTT CASSDSGLFTDTQYF
. . TRBJ2-5 TRBV7-2 TGTGCCAGCAGCTTAGTGGGCAGGGGGGGCGAGACCCAGTACTTC CASSLVGRGGETQYF
. TRBD2 TRBJ2-1 TRBV6-2/TRBV6-3 TGTGCCAGCAGTTACGATCCGGGAGGGCCTAAAAATGAGCAGTTCTTC CASSYDPGGPKNEQFF
many . TRBJ2-3 TRBV6-5 TGTGCCAGCAGGCAGGGTCGGGATACGCAGTATTTT CASRQGRDTQYF
many . TRBJ1-1 TRBV4-2 TGTGCCAGCAGACCCGGTGACATTACGAACACTGAAGCTTTCTTT CASRPGDITNTEAFF
many TRBD2 TRBJ2-5 TRBV20-1 TGCAGTGCTAGAGATGGGGGACTAGCTCGGGAGACCCAGTACTTC CSARDGGLARETQYF